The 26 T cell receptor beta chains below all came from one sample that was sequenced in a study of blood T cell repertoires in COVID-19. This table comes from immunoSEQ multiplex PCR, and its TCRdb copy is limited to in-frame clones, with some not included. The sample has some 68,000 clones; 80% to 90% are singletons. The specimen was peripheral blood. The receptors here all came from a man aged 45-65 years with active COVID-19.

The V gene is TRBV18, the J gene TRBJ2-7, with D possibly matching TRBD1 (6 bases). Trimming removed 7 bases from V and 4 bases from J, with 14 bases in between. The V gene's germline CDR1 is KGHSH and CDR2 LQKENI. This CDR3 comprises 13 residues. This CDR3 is CASLRGRGYEQYF. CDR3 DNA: TGTGCCAGCTTACGGGGCAGGGGATACGAGCAGTACTTC. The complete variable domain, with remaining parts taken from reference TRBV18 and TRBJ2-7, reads NAGVMQNPRHLVRRRGQEARLRCSPMKGHSHVYWYRQLPEEGLKFMVYLQKENIIDESGMPKERFSAEFPKEGPSILRIQQVVRGDSAAYFCASLRGRGYEQYFGPGTRLTVT.

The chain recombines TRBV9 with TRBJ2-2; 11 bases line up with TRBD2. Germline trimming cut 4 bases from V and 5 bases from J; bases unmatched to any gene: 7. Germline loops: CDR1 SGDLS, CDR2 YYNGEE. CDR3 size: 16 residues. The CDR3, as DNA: TGTGCCAGCAGCTATAGCGGGGGGGCCTCTACCGGGGAGCTGTTTTTT. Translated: CASSYSGGASTGELFF.

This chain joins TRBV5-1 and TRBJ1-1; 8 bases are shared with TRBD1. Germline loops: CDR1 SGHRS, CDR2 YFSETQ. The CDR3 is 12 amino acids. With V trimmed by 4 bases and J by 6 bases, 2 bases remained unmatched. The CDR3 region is CASSGQGPEAFF. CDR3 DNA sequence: TGCGCCAGCAGCGGACAGGGCCCTGAAGCTTTCTTT.

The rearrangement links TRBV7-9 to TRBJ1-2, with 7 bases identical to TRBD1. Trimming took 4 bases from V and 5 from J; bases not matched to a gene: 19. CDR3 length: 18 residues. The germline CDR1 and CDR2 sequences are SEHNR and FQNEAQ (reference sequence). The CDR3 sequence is CASSSLSNYRGGKYGYTF. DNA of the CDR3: TGTGCCAGCAGCTCCTTATCCAATTACAGGGGAGGAAAGTATGGCTACACCTTC.

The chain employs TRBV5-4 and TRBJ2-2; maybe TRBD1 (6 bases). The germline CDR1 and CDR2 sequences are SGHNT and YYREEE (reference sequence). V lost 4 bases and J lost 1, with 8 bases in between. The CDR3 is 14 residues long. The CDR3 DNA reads TGTGCCAGCAGCCCGGGACAGAACACCGGGGAGCTGTTTTTT. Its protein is CASSPGQNTGELFF.

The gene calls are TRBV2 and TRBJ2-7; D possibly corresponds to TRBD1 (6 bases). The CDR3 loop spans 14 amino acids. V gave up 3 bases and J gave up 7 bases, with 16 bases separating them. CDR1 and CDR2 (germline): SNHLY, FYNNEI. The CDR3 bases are TGTGCCAGCAGTGATCGAAACAGGGTGGAAGAGCAGTACTTC. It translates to CASSDRNRVEEQYF.

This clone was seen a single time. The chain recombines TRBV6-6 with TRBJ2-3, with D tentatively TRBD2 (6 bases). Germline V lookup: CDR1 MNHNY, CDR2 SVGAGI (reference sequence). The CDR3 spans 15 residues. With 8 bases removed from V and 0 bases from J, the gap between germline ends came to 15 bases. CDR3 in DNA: TGTGCCAGCGGGGGGACCGAAACTAGCACAGATACGCAGTATTTT. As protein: CASGGTETSTDTQYF.

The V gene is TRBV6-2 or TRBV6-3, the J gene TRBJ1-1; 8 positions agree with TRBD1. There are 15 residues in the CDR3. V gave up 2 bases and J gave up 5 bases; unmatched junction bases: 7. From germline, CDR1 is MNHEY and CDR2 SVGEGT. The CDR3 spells CASSYPQTGVTEAFF. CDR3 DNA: TGTGCCAGCAGTTACCCTCAGACAGGGGTGACTGAAGCTTTCTTT.

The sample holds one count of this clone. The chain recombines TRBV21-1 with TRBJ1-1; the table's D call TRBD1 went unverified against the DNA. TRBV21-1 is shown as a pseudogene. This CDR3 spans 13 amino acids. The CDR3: CATRVRENTEAFF. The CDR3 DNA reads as TGTGCCACCCGGGTCAGGGAGAACACTGAAGCTTTCTTT.

The CDR3 DNA reads TGTGCCAGCAGGGCTCGGGGCACAGATACGCAGTATTTT. Its translation: CASRARGTDTQYF. The chain joins TRBV6-5 to TRBJ2-3; D not resolved. Trimming removed 6 bases at V and 1 base at J, with 8 bases between. CDR1 is MNHEY and CDR2 is SVGAGI in the germline V gene. The CDR3 totals 13 residues.

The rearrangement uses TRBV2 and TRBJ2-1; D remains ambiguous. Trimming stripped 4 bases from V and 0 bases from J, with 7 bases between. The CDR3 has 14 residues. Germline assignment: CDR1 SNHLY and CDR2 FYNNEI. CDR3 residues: CASSGMSSYNEQFF. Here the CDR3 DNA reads TGTGCCAGCAGTGGCATGAGCTCCTACAATGAGCAGTTCTTC.

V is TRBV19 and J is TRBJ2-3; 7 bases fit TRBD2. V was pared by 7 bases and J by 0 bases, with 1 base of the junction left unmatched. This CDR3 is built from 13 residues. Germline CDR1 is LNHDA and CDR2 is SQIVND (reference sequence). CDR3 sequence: CASKAGSTDTQYF. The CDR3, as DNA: TGTGCCAGTAAAGCGGGGAGCACAGATACGCAGTATTTT.

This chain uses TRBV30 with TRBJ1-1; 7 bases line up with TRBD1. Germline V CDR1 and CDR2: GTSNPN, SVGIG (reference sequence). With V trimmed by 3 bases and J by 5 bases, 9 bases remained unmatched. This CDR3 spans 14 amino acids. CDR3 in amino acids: CAWRYSGTDTEAFF. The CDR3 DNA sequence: TGTGCCTGGAGATACTCCGGGACAGATACTGAAGCTTTCTTT.

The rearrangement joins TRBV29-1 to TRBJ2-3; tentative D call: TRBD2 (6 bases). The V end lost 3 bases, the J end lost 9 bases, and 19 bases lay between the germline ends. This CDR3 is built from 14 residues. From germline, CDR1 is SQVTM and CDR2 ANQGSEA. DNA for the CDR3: TGCAGCGTTGAGGGAGGAATCGGCCCCGGAACGCAGTATTTT. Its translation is CSVEGGIGPGTQYF.

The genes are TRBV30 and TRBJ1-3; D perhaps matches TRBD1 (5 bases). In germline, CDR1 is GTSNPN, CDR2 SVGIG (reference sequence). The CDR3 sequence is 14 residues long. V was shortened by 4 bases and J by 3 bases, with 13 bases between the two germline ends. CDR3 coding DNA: TGTGCCTGGACGGCAGGGATCTTTGGAAACACCATATATTTT. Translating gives CAWTAGIFGNTIYF.

Here the CDR3 reads CASSQPPSHNSPLHF. DNA of the CDR3: TGTGCCAGCAGCCAACCCCCCAGTCATAATTCACCCCTCCACTTT. The V call is TRBV3-1 (or the pseudogene TRBV3-2), the J call TRBJ1-6; no definite D call. Trimming shortened V by 2 bases and J by 5 bases, and 10 bases separated the two germline ends. This CDR3 is 15 amino acids long. Germline assignment: CDR1 LGHDT and CDR2 YNNKEL (reference sequence).

CDR3 nucleotide sequence: TGTGCCAGCAGCTCCCTTAATTCACCCCTCCACTTT. Its protein product is CASSSLNSPLHF. The chain has TRBV5-5 and TRBJ1-6; no clear D gene. The CDR3 contains 12 residues. Germline-derived CDR1 and CDR2 are SGHKS and YYEKEE (reference sequence). V was shortened by 3 bases and J by 6 bases, with 4 bases between the two germline ends.

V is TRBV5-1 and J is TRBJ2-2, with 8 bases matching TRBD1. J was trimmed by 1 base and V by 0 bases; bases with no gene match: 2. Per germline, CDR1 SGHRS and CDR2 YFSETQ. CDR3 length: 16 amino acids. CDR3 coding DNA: TGCGCCAGCAGCTTGGCCGGGACAGGGAACACCGGGGAGCTGTTTTTT. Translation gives CASSLAGTGNTGELFF. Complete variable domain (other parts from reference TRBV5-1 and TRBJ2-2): KAGVTQTPRYLIKTRGQQVTLSCSPISGHRSVSWYQQTPGQGLQFLFEYFSETQRNKGNFPGRFSGRQFSNSRSEMNVSTLELGDSALYLCASSLAGTGNTGELFFGEGSRLTVL.

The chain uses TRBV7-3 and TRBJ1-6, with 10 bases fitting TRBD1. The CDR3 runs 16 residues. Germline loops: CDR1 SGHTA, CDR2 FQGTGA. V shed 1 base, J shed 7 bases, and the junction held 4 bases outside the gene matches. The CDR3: CASSLRDRGTNSPLHF. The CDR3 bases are TGTGCCAGCAGCTTAAGGGACAGGGGTACCAATTCACCCCTCCACTTT.

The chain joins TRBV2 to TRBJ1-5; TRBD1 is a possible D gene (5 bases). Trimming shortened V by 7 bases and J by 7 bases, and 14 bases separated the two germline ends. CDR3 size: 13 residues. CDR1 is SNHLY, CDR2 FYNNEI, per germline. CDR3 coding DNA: TGTGCCAGCACTGGGGGGGAGGGGCAGCCCCAGCATTTT. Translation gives CASTGGEGQPQHF.

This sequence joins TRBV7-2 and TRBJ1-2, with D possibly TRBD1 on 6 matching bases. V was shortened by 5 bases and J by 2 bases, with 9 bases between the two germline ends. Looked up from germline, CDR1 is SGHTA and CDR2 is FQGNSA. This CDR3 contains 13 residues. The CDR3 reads CASSPDSNYGYTF. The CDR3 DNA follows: TGTGCCAGCAGCCCGGACAGCAACTATGGCTACACCTTC. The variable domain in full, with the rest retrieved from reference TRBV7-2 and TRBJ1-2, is GAGVSQSPSNKVTEKGKDVELRCDPISGHTALYWYRQSLGQGLEFLIYFQGNSAPDKSGLPSDRFSAERTGGSVSTLTIQRTQQEDSAVYLCASSPDSNYGYTFGSGTRLTVV.

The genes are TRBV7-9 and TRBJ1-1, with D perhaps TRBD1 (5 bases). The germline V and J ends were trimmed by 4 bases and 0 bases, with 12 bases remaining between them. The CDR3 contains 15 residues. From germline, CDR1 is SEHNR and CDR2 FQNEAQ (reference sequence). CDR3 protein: CASSSRGGMNTEAFF. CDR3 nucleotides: TGTGCCAGCAGCTCCCGGGGGGGGATGAACACTGAAGCTTTCTTT.

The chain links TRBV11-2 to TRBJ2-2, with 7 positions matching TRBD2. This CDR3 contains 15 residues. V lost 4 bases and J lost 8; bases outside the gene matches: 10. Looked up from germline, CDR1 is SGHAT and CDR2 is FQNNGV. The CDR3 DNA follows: TGTGCCAGCAGCTCCCTGTGGGGGGGTCTTGGGGAGCTGTTTTTT. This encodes CASSSLWGGLGELFF.

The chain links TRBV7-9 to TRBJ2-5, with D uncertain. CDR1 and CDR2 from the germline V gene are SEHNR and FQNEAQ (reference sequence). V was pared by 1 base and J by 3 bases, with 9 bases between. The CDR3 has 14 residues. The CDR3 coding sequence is TGTGCCAGCAGCTTAGAACGGCTAGAAGAGACCCAGTACTTC. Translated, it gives CASSLERLEETQYF.

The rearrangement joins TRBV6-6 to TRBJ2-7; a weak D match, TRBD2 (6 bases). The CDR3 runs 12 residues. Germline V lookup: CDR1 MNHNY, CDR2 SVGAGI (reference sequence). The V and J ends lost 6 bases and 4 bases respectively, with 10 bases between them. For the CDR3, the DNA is TGTGCCAGCAGCTCGGGACTTTACGAGCAGTACTTC. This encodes CASSSGLYEQYF.

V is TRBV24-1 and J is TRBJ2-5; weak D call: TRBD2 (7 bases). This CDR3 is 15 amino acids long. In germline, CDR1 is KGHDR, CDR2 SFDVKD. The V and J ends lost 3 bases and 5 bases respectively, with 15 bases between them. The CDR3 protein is CATSDTRKGGETQYF. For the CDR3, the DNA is TGTGCCACCAGTGATACTCGCAAGGGGGGGGAGACCCAGTACTTC.